These T cell receptor beta chains were read from a single sample in a study of cytomegalovirus exposure and HLA in healthy donors. Profiled with immunoSEQ multiplex PCR; TCRdb holds only in-frame clones, not every one. Here the sample spans more than 150,000 clones, 65% to 90% being singletons. The sample taken for sequencing was PBMCs. Receptors originate from a girl aged 2 to 9 in good health and CMV-seropositive. Each CDR3 is given with its conserved first and last residue. The D gene is left open where the match is weak. Clone size is not always given. Where it is, it says once, few, many or a class for expanded clones.

j_gene | d_gene | v_gene | abundance | len | CDR3nt | CDR3aa
TRBJ1-3 | NA | TRBV19 | NA | 12 | TGTGCCAGTAGTGTCAGGGGAAACACCATATATTTT | CASSVRGNTIYF
TRBJ2-1 | TRBD2 | TRBV6-5 | few | 15 | TGTGCCAGCAGTTACTCTAGCGGGAGAGGCGATGAGCAGTTCTTC | CASSYSSGRGDEQFF
TRBJ2-1 | TRBD2 | TRBV5-1 | once | 15 | TGCGCCAGCAGCTTGGGACTAGCGGGAGCGAATGAGCAGTTCTTC | CASSLGLAGANEQFF
TRBJ2-4 | NA | TRBV6-5 | NA | 12 | TGTGCCAGCAGTTCAAAACTAAACATTCAGTACTTC | CASSSKLNIQYF
TRBJ2-2 | TRBD2 | TRBV4-2 | NA | 21 | TGTGCCAGCAGCCCGGGCTTGGGGGCTGCTAGCGGGAGAGGAGGCACCGGGGAGCTGTTTTTT | CASSPGLGAASGRGGTGELFF
TRBJ1-4 | NA | TRBV28 | NA | 15 | TGTGCCAGCGGGATGGGGGGACGGATAAATGAAAAACTGTTTTTT | CASGMGGRINEKLFF
TRBJ1-2 | TRBD1 | TRBV5-6 | NA | 17 | TGTGCCAGCAGCTTGCAGGGCCCGGGACAGGGGAGAGGTGGCTACACCTTC | CASSLQGPGQGRGGYTF
TRBJ1-5 | NA | TRBV7-8 | NA | 16 | TGTGCCAGCAGCTTAGTGGCGGTTTATAGCAATCAGCCCCAGCATTTT | CASSLVAVYSNQPQHF
TRBJ2-3 | TRBD2 | TRBV30 | NA | 15 | TGTGCCTGGGAAACCTCTAGCGGCTCGGTTGGTACGCAGTATTTT | CAWETSSGSVGTQYF
TRBJ1-2 | NA | TRBV2 | many | 13 | TGTGCCAGCAGTCGAGGGGGATTGGATGGCTACACCTTC | CASSRGGLDGYTF
TRBJ2-2 | TRBD2 | TRBV7-2 | NA | 16 | TGTGCCAGCAGCCCGACTAGCGGGGGAAACACCGGGGAGCTGTTTTTT | CASSPTSGGNTGELFF
TRBJ2-2 | TRBD1 | TRBV28 | NA | 15 | TGTGCCAGCAGTGACAGGGTTACGAACACCGGGGAGCTGTTTTTT | CASSDRVTNTGELFF
TRBJ2-5 | TRBD1 | TRBV25-1 | NA | 18 | TGTGACAGCAGTGAATACAGGGGGCTTACGGAGAACCAAGAGACCCAGTACTTC | CDSSEYRGLTENQETQYF
TRBJ2-1 | TRBD2 | TRBV27 | few | 17 | TGTGCCAGCAGATTATCCCCTGGGGGGACTAGCGTCAATGAGCAGTTCTTC | CASRLSPGGTSVNEQFF
TRBJ2-2 | TRBD2 | TRBV7-7 | NA | 14 | TGTGCTAGCAGCCCACTAGCGGGACTCGGGGAGCTGTTTTTT | CASSPLAGLGELFF
TRBJ1-2 | TRBD1 | TRBV19 | many | 14 | TGTGCCAGTGATTGGACAGGGTCGAACTATGGCTACACCTTC | CASDWTGSNYGYTF
TRBJ2-3 | NA | TRBV9 | NA | 13 | TGTGCCAGCAGCGTAGCTCCCACAGATACGCAGTATTTT | CASSVAPTDTQYF
TRBJ2-2 | TRBD2 | TRBV9 | NA | 20 | TGTGCCAGCAGCGGCCCCAGGGTTAAGGCGGCTAGCGGGAGTCCCGGGGAGCTGTTTTTT | CASSGPRVKAASGSPGELFF
TRBJ1-1 | NA | TRBV12-5 | NA | 16 | TGTGCTAGTGGTCTTTGGGTGGGGGGGCTCAACACTGAAGCTTTCTTT | CASGLWVGGLNTEAFF
TRBJ1-2 | TRBD1 | TRBV4-2 | NA | 15 | TGTGCCAGCAGCCAGACTACAGGGGGCGCATATGGCTACACCTTC | CASSQTTGGAYGYTF
TRBJ2-7 | TRBD2 | TRBV10-2 | NA | 16 | TGCGCCAGCGCACATACTAGCGGGAGTATAATGGACGAGCAGTACTTC | CASAHTSGSIMDEQYF
TRBJ1-1 | NA | TRBV19 | NA | 12 | TGTGCCAGTAGTACATCGAACACTGAAGCTTTCTTT | CASSTSNTEAFF
TRBJ2-5 | NA | TRBV28 | NA | 14 | TGTGCCAGCAGACTACAAGGGGGCCAAGAGACCCAGTACTTC | CASRLQGGQETQYF
TRBJ2-1 | TRBD1 | TRBV7-3 | once | 15 | TGTGCCAGCAGCCAGGGACAGGGGGCAAAAAATGAGCAGTTCTTC | CASSQGQGAKNEQFF